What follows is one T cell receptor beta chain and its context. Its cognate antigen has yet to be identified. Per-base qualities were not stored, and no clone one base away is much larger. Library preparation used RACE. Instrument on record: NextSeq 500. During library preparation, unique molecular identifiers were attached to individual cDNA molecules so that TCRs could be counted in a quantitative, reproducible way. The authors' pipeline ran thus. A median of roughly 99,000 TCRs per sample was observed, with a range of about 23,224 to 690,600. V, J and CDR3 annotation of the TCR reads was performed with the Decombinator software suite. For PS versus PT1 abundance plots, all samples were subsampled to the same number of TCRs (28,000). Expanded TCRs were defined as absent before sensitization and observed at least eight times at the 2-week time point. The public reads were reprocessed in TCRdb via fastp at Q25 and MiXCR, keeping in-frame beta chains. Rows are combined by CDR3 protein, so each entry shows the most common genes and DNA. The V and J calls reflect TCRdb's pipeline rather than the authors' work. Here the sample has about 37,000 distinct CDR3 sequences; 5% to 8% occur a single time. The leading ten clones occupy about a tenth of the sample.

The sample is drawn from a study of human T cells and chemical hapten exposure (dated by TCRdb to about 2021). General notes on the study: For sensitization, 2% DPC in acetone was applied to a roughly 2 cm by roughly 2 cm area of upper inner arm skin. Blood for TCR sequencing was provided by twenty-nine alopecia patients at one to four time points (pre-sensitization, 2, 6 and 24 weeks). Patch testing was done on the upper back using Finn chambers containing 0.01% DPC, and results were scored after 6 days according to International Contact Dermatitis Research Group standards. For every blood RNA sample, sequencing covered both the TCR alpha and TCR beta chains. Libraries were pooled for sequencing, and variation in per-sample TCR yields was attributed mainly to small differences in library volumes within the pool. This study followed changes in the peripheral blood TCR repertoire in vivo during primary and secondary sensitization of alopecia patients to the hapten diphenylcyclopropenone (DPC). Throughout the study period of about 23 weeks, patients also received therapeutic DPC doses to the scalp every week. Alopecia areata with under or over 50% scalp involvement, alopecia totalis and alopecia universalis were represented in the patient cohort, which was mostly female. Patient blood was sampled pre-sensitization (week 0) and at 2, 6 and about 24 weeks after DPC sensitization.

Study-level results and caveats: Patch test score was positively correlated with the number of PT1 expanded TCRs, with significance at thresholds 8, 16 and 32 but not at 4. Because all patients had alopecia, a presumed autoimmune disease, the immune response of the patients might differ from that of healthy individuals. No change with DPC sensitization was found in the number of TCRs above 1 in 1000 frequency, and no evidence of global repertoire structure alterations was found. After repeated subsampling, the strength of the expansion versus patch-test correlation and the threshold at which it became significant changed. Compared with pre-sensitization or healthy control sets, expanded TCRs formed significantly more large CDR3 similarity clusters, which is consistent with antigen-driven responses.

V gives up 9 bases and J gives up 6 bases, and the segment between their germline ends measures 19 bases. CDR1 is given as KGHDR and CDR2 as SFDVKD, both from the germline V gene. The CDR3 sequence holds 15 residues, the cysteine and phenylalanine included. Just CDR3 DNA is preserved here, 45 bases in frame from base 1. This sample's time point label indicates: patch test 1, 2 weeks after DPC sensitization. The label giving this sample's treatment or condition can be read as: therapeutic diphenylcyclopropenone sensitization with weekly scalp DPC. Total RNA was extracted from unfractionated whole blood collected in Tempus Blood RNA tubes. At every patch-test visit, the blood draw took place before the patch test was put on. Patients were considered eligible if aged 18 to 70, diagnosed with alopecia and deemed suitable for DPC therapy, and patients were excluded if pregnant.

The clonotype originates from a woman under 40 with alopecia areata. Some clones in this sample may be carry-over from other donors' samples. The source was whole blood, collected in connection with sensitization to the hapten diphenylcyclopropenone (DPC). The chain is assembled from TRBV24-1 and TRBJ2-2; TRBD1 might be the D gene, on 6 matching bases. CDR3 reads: CATGSGTMSAGELFF. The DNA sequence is TGTGCCACCGGATCCGGGACAATGAGCGCCGGGGAGCTGTTTTTT.